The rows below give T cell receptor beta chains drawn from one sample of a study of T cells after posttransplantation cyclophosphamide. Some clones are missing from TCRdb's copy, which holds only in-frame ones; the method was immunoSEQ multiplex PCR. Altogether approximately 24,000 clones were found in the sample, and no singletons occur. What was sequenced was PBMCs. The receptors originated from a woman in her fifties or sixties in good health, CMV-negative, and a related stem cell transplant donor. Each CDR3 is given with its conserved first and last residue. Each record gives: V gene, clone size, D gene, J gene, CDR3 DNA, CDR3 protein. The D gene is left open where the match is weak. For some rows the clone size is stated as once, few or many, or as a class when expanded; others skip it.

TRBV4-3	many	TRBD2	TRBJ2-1	TGCGCCAGCAGCCAAGAGACTAGCGGGGTTCCGCTGTTCTTC	CASSQETSGVPLFF
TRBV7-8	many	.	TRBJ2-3	TGTGCCAGCAGCCCATCTCCCGGGGGAGATACGCAGTATTTT	CASSPSPGGDTQYF
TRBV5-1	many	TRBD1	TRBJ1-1	TGCGCCAGCAGCTTGGCCGGACAGGGGGTTGATGAAGCTTTCTTT	CASSLAGQGVDEAFF
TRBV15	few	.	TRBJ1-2	TGTGCCACCAGCAGAGGGTCAGAAGGAGTTTATGGCTACACCTTC	CATSRGSEGVYGYTF
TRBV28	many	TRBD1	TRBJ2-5	TGTGCCAGCAGCGGGACAGTCCCCCATGAGACCCAGTACTTC	CASSGTVPHETQYF
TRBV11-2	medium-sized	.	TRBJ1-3	TGTGCCAGCAGCCCCCCCGGGTACACCATATATTTT	CASSPPGYTIYF
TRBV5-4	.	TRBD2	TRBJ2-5	TGTGCCAGCAGCTTGGGAGCGGGAGTCCCACAAGAGACCCAGTACTTC	CASSLGAGVPQETQYF
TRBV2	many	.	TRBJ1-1	TGTGCCAGCAGTAATAAGGCCGGGTCTGAAGCTTTCTTT	CASSNKAGSEAFF
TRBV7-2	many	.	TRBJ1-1	TGTGCCAGCAGCTTAGGGTCCGGGTACATGAACACTGAAGCTTTCTTT	CASSLGSGYMNTEAFF
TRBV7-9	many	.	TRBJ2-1	TGTGCCAGCAGCTTAGAGGACAGCTACAATGAGCAGTTCTTC	CASSLEDSYNEQFF
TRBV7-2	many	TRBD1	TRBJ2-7	TGTGCCAGCAGAGCCGGGACAGGGTACGAGCAGTACTTC	CASRAGTGYEQYF
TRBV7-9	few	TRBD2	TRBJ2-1	TGTGCCAGCAGCACACCTCCTATGTCTAGCGGGCACTACAATGAGCAGTTCTTC	CASSTPPMSSGHYNEQFF
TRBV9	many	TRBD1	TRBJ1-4	TGTGCCAGCAGCGTAGGGGACAGGGCGGTTGGGAAACTGTTTTTT	CASSVGDRAVGKLFF
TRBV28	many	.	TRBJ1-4	TGTGCCAGCAGCCCTACAGGGACTAATGAAAAACTGTTTTTT	CASSPTGTNEKLFF
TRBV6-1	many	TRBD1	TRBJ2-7	TGTGCCAGCAGTGAACAGGGGGCGGCCTACGAGCAGTACTTC	CASSEQGAAYEQYF